This TCR beta chain is from a study of cytomegalovirus exposure and HLA in healthy donors. Overall study context: Earlier results showed almost 120 million unique TCR beta sequences derived from approximately 170 million T cells. Study-wide results and limits: Testing in vitro showed a few CMV-associated chains specific for CMV antigens.

V lost 3 bases, J lost 7 bases, and 16 bases lay in between. The CDR3 is made up of 14 amino acids. Per germline, CDR1 KGHSH and CDR2 LQKENI. PCR was performed using 60 Vbeta and 13 Jbeta primers. Repertoires were generated with immunoSEQ multiplex PCR, while TCRdb's copy carries only in-frame clones and drops some. The sample shows more than 80,000 clones, under 85% of them seen only once. A note on this clone: Its matching antigen is unknown.

The rearrangement joins TRBV18 to TRBJ2-7; weak D call: TRBD1 (5 bases). The clonotype was recovered from a woman in her 70s in good health and CMV-seropositive. Sequencing was performed on PBMCs. CDR3 nucleotide sequence: TGTGCCAGCTCACCTCAGGGTAACGTGGAGGAGCAGTACTTC. Amino acid sequence: CASSPQGNVEEQYF.